The 9 T cell receptor beta chains listed next were all sequenced from one sample in a study of Ad26.COV2.S vaccination and SARS-CoV-2 variants. The data were produced by immunoSEQ multiplex PCR, yet TCRdb's version contains in-frame clones alone and is incomplete. The sample carries 500,000 or so clones, about 91% recorded once. Specified treatment: around 19 received Ad26.COV2.S at low or high dose, single or two shots; five or six received placebo; per-sample allocation not given. Sampling was performed 63 days after the first vaccine or placebo injection. The input for sequencing was peripheral blood, taken in a trial of Ad26.COV2.S vaccine versus placebo. The source is a person between 18 and 65 years old who received the Ad26.COV2.S COVID-19 vaccine or a placebo.

V is TRBV30 and J is TRBJ1-5, with D hard to call. Trimming pared 2 bases from V and 6 bases from J, leaving 11 bases between. CDR3 length equals 13 residues. Germline CDR1 GTSNPN, CDR2 SVGIG (reference sequence). This CDR3 is CAWSFGLGQPQHF. CDR3 in DNA: TGTGCCTGGAGTTTTGGCCTTGGTCAGCCCCAGCATTTT.

The table lists this clone with a count of one. V gene TRBV4-2 combines with J gene TRBJ1-4; a weak D match, TRBD1 (5 bases). The CDR3 extends over 16 amino acids. V was pared by 1 base and J by 8 bases, with 17 bases between. Germline assignment: CDR1 LGHNA and CDR2 YNFKEQ. The CDR3 region has the DNA TGTGCCAGCAGCCAAGTAGTTGGCACCTGGGGGGAAAAACTGTTTTTT. Protein: CASSQVVGTWGEKLFF.

The genes are TRBV6-5 and TRBJ1-6; D ambiguous. V gave up 2 bases and J gave up 8 bases, with 13 bases separating them. The CDR3 consists of 15 residues. Germline V gene data show CDR1 as MNHEY and CDR2 as SVGAGI. For the CDR3, the DNA is TGTGCCAGCAGTTACACAGCGAGAGGCGATTCACCCCTCCACTTT. It yields the protein CASSYTARGDSPLHF.

The V and J genes are TRBV12-3 or TRBV12-4 and TRBJ1-5; D unclear. Trimming cost V 2 bases and J 4 bases, with 6 bases left between them. The CDR3 totals 13 residues. As DNA, the CDR3 is TGTGCCAGCAGTTTATTGGTAAATCAGCCCCAGCATTTT. Protein sequence: CASSLLVNQPQHF.

This rearrangement joins TRBV30 to TRBJ2-7; TRBD2 matches at 11 bases. CDR1 GTSNPN and CDR2 SVGIG come from the germline V gene (reference sequence). The CDR3 spans 14 residues. J gave up 10 bases and V 2 bases, and 10 bases lay outside the gene matches. CDR3 coding DNA: TGTGCCTGGAGTAGGGTGGGACTAGCGGAGTTCCAGTACGTC. Translating it yields CAWSRVGLAEFQYV.

This chain joins TRBV7-2 and TRBJ2-3, with 8 bases identical to TRBD2. From germline, CDR1 is SGHTA and CDR2 FQGNSA. The CDR3 covers 15 residues. After removal of 3 bases from V and 3 bases from J, the junction contained 5 bases not matched to a gene. This chain's CDR3 is CASSFLLAATDTQYF. The CDR3 DNA reads TGTGCCAGCAGCTTCCTACTAGCGGCGACAGATACGCAGTATTTT.

This clone appeared once. The chain joins TRBV6-2 or TRBV6-3 to TRBJ2-2; TRBD2 matches 7 bases. CDR1 is MNHEY and CDR2 is SVGEGT in the germline V gene. This CDR3 contains 15 residues. V trimming: 2 bases; J trimming: 5 bases; junction bases outside the gene matches: 5. The CDR3 nucleotides are TGTGCCAGCAGTTACGTCGGCGGGGGAACCGGGGAGCTGTTTTTT. Its translation: CASSYVGGGTGELFF.

This chain uses TRBV7-3 with TRBJ2-1, with TRBD2 matching over 14 bases. Germline CDR1 is SGHTA and CDR2 is FQGTGA. V lost 5 bases, J lost 7 bases, and 7 bases stayed unmatched. The CDR3 has 16 amino acids. CDR3 nucleotides: TGTGCCAGCAGCACGACTAGCGGGAGGGCAAAGAATGAGCAGTTCTTC. Protein product: CASSTTSGRAKNEQFF.

This clone was picked up one time. The J gene is TRBJ2-1, the V gene TRBV6-2 or TRBV6-3; tentatively, D is TRBD1 or TRBD2 (5 bases each). This CDR3 contains 14 residues. Trimming stripped 2 bases from V and 2 bases from J, with 7 bases between. Germline V CDR1 and CDR2: MNHEY, SVGEGT. CDR3 coding DNA: TGTGCCAGCAGTTACCGGGGACCCTACAATGAGCAGTTCTTC. This codes for CASSYRGPYNEQFF.